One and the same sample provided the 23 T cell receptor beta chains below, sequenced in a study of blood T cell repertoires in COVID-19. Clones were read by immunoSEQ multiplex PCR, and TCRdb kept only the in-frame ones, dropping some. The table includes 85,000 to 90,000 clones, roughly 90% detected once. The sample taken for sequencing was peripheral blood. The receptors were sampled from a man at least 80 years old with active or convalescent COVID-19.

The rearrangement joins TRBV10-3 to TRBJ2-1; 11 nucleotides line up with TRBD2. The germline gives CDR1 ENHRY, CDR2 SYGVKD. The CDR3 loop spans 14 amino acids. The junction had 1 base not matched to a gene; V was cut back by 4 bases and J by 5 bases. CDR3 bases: TGTGCCATCAGTGGGGGACTAGCGGACAATGAGCAGTTCTTC. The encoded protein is CAISGGLADNEQFF.

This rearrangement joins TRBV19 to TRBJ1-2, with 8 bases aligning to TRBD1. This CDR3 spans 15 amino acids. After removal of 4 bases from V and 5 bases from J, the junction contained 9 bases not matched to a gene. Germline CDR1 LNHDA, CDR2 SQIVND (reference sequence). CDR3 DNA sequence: TGTGCCAGTAGTACCGAACCGGGACAGGTATATGGCTACACCTTC. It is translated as CASSTEPGQVYGYTF.

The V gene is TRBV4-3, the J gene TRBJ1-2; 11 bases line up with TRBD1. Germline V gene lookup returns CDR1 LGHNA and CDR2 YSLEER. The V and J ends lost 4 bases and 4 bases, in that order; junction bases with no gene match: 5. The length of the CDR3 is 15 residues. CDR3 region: CASSPRTGGGYGYTF. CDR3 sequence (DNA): TGCGCCAGCAGCCCTAGGACAGGGGGCGGCTATGGCTACACCTTC.

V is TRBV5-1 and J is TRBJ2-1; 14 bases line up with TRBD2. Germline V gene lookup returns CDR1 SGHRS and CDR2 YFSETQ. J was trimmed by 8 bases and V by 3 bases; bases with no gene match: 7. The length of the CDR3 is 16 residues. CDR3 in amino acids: CASSSGTSGRVDEQFF. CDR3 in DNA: TGCGCCAGCAGCTCAGGGACTAGCGGGAGAGTAGATGAGCAGTTCTTC.

CDR3 in DNA: TGCGCCAGCAGCCAAGAAGGTAGCGGGAGGTGGGATACGCAGTATTTT. This gives the protein CASSQEGSGRWDTQYF. The V call is TRBV4-1, the J call TRBJ2-3; TRBD2 matches 10 bases. CDR3 length: 16 amino acids. Germline V gene data show CDR1 as MGHRA and CDR2 as YSYEKL. Losses at the gene ends were 0 bases for V and 6 bases for J; bases not matched to a gene: 6.

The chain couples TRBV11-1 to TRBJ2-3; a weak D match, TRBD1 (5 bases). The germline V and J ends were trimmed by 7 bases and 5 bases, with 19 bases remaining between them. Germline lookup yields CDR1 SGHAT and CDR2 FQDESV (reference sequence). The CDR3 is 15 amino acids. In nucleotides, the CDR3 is TGTGCCAGCACCGACGACCCCAGGGATGGAGATACGCAGTATTTT. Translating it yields CASTDDPRDGDTQYF.

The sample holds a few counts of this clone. DNA for the CDR3: TGTGCCAGCTCACCTACGTCGCGGGAGTTCGAGCAGTACTTC. As protein: CASSPTSREFEQYF. V usage is TRBV18 and J usage is TRBJ2-7, with TRBD2 matching 7 bases. Germline V CDR1 and CDR2: KGHSH, LQKENI. The CDR3 runs to 14 residues. J lost 6 bases, V lost 3 bases, and 8 bases had no gene match.

CDR3 nucleotides: TGTGCCAGCAGCTCGGGGGGGAGCGGGACCACAGATACGCAGTATTTT. Its protein product is CASSSGGSGTTDTQYF. This chain joins TRBV9 and TRBJ2-3, with TRBD2 matching over 8 bases. Germline values: CDR1 SGDLS, CDR2 YYNGEE. V lost 4 bases, J lost 2 bases, and 9 bases stayed unmatched. The CDR3 length is 16 residues.

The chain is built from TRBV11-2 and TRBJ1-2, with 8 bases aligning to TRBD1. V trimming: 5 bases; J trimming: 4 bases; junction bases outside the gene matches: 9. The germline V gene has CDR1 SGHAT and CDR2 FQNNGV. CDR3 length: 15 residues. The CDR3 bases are TGTGCCAGCAGCCATACTACCGGACAGGGCTATGGCTACACCTTC. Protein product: CASSHTTGQGYGYTF.

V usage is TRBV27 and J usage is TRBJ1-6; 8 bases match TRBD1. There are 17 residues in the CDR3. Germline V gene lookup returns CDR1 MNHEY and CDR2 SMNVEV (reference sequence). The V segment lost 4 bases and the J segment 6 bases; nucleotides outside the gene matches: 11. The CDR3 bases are TGTGCCAGCAGTTACGACAGGGGCACGACCCCTAATTCACCCCTCCACTTT. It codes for CASSYDRGTTPNSPLHF.

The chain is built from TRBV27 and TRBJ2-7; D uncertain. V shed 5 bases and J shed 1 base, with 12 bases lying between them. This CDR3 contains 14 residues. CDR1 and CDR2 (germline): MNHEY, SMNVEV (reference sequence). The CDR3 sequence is CASSLSVLSYEQYF. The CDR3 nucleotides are TGTGCCAGCAGTCTTTCGGTCTTGTCCTACGAGCAGTACTTC.

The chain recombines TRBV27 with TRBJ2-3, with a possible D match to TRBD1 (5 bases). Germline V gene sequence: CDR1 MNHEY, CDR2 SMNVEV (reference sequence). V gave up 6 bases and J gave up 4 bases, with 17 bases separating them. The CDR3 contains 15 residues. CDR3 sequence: CASSPGRTWADTQYF. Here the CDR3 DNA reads TGTGCCAGCAGCCCGGGCAGGACATGGGCAGATACGCAGTATTTT.

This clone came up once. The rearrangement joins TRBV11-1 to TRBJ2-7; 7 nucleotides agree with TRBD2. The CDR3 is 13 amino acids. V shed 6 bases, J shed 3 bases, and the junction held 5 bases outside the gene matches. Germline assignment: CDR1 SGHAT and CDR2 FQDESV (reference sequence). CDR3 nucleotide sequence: TGTGCCAGCAGGAGGGCGGGGGACTACGAGCAGTACTTC. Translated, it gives CASRRAGDYEQYF.

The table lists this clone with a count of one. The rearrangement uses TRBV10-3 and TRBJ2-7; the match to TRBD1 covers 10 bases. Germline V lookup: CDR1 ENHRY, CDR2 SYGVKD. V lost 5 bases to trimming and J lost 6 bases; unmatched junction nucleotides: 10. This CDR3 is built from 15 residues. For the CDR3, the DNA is TGTGCCATCAGTTCGAGGACAGGGGGGCTGGGCGAGCAGTACTTC. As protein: CAISSRTGGLGEQYF.

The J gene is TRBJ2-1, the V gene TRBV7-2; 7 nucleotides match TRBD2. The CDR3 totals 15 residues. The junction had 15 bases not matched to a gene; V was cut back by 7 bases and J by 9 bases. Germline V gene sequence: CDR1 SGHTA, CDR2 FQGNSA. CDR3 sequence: CASNSEGLIRGEQFF. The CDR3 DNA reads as TGTGCCAGCAACTCCGAGGGACTAATACGTGGTGAGCAGTTCTTC. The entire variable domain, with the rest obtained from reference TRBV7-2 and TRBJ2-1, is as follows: GAGVSQSPSNKVTEKGKDVELRCDPISGHTALYWYRQSLGQGLEFLIYFQGNSAPDKSGLPSDRFSAERTGGSVSTLTIQRTQQEDSAVYLCASNSEGLIRGEQFFGPGTRLTVL.

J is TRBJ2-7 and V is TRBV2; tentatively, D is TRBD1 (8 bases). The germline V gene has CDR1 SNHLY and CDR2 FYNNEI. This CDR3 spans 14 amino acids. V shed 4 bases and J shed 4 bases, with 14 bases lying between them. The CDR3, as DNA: TGTGCCAGCAGTGTTTTACAGGGGGGGTACGAGCAGTACTTC. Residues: CASSVLQGGYEQYF.

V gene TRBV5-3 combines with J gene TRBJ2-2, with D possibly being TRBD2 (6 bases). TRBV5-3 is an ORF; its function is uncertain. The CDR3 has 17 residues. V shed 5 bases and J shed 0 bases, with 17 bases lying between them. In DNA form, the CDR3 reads TGTGCCAGAAGACAATGGAGGCTAGCGCCGAACACCGGGGAGCTGTTTTTT. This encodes CARRQWRLAPNTGELFF.

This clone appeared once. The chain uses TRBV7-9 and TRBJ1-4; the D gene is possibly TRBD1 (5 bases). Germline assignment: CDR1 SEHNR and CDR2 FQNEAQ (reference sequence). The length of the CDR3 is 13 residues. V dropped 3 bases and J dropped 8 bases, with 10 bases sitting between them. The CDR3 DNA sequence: TGTGCCAGCAGCTTGGGGCTCGGGGAAAAACTGTTTTTT. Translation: CASSLGLGEKLFF.

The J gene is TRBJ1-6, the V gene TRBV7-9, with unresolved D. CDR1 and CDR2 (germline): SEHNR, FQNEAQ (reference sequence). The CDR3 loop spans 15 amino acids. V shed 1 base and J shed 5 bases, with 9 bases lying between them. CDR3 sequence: CASSLGQPDNSPLHF. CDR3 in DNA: TGTGCCAGCAGCTTAGGACAACCAGATAATTCACCCCTCCACTTT.

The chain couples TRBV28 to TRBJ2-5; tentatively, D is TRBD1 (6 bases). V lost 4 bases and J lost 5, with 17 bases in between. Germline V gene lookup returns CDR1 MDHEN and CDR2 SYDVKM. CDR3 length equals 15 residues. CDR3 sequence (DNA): TGTGCCAGCAGTTCCGGGGACACCAAGGGGGAGACCCAGTACTTC. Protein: CASSSGDTKGETQYF.

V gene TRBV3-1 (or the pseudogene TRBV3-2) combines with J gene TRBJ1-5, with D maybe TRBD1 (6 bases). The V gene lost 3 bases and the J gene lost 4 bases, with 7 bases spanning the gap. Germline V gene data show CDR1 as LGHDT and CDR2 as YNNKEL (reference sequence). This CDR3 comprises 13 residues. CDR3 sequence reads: CASSQGANQPQHF. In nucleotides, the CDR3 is TGTGCCAGCAGCCAGGGGGCAAATCAGCCCCAGCATTTT.

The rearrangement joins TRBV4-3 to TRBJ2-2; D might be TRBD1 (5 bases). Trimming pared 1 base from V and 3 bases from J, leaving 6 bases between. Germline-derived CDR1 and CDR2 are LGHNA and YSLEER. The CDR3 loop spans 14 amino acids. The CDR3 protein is CASSQGGHTGELFF. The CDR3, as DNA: TGCGCCAGCAGCCAAGGGGGCCACACCGGGGAGCTGTTTTTT.

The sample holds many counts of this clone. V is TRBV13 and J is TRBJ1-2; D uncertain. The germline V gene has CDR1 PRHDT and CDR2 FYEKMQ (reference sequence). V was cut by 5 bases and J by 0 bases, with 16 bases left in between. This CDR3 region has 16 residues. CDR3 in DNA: TGTGCCAGCAGCCCCGAAGGACTGGATACTAACTATGGCTACACCTTC. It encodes CASSPEGLDTNYGYTF. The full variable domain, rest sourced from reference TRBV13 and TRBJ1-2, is AAGVIQSPRHLIKEKRETATLKCYPIPRHDTVYWYQQGPGQDPQFLISFYEKMQSDKGSIPDRFSAQQFSDYHSELNMSSLELGDSALYFCASSPEGLDTNYGYTFGSGTRLTVV.